These 3 T cell receptor beta chains originate from one sample sequenced in a study of blood T cell repertoires in COVID-19. TCRdb keeps only in-frame clones here, not all; method: immunoSEQ multiplex PCR. The sample gives 490,000 or so clones, approximately 91% of which show up once; under 9.5% is in the top ten. Sequencing input: PBMCs or T cells enriched from blood (not recorded which). Receptor source: a woman aged 60-75 years who had recovered from COVID-19.

The chain combines TRBV2 with TRBJ2-4; 7 bases align to TRBD1. With V trimmed by 4 bases and J by 1 base, 7 bases remained unmatched. Germline-derived CDR1 and CDR2 are SNHLY and FYNNEI. This CDR3 region has 16 residues. This chain's CDR3 is CASSARQGLAKNIQYF. In nucleotides, the CDR3 is TGTGCCAGCAGTGCCCGACAGGGTTTGGCCAAAAACATTCAGTACTTC.

This rearrangement joins TRBV11-2 to TRBJ1-1; D not resolved. The CDR3 consists of 13 residues. Germline-derived CDR1 and CDR2 are SGHAT and FQNNGV. V lost 4 bases and J 4 bases, leaving 10 bases between the germline ends. The CDR3 DNA is TGTGCCAGCAGCTCCGGGAGAACCACTGAAGCTTTCTTT. As protein: CASSSGRTTEAFF.

CDR3 nucleotides: TGTGCCAGCAGCGTAGGACGGGGGGGCCGTGAGCAGTTCTTC. As protein: CASSVGRGGREQFF. The chain recombines TRBV9 with TRBJ2-1; 8 bases match TRBD2. This CDR3 has 14 amino acids. The trim removed 0 bases at V and 9 bases at J, leaving 5 bases unmatched. Germline CDR1 SGDLS, CDR2 YYNGEE.